A single T cell receptor beta chain is shown here with its context. The sample comes from a study of T cell responses to AZD1222 COVID-19 vaccine. Study context: Whether given at about 4 or about 12 weeks, second doses were pooled.

Germline V CDR1 and CDR2: MNHEY, SMNVEV (reference sequence). Trimming stripped 5 bases from V and 2 bases from J, with 13 bases between. The CDR3 is 14 amino acids. TCRdb keeps only in-frame clones here, not all; method: immunoSEQ multiplex PCR. The table has 250,000 or so clones, about 92% seen once. The chain employs TRBV27 and TRBJ2-7; TRBD2 is a possible D gene (5 bases). The sample consisted of peripheral blood, taken on day 0 of AZD1222 vaccination. The clonotype comes from an adult in good health. CDR3: CASSQRGSTYEQYF. CDR3 sequence (DNA): TGTGCCAGCAGTCAACGAGGGAGTACCTACGAGCAGTACTTC.